Each of the 29 T cell receptor beta chains below was sequenced from the same sample in a study of shared clonotypes between healthy human individuals. The protocol was immunoSEQ multiplex PCR, while the TCRdb copy is restricted to in-frame clones and leaves out a portion. The profile covers about 980,000 clones, with 76% appearing a single time and over 1.3% taken by the ten largest. Input material: memory CD4+ T cells sorted from blood. Indicated subset: CD45RA-negative fraction. The receptors originated from a man between 18 and 29 years old in good health.

As DNA, the CDR3 is TGTGCCAGCAGGGGACCCGGGACAGGGGTGAACACTGAAGCTTTCTTT. Translating it yields CASRGPGTGVNTEAFF. V usage is TRBV2 and J usage is TRBJ1-1; TRBD1 matches at 10 bases. The germline V gene encodes CDR1 SNHLY and CDR2 FYNNEI. The trim removed 6 bases at V and 0 bases at J, leaving 7 bases unmatched. The CDR3 length is 16 residues.

The CDR3 nucleotides read TGCGCCAGCAGCCCCGAGACAGCCCCAGGCAATGAAAAACTGTTTTTT. Translation gives CASSPETAPGNEKLFF. V usage is TRBV5-1 and J usage is TRBJ1-4; perhaps TRBD1 as D (5 bases). CDR3 length: 16 amino acids. Germline V gene lookup returns CDR1 SGHRS and CDR2 YFSETQ. The germline V and J ends were trimmed by 4 bases and 5 bases, with 18 bases remaining between them.

This sequence joins TRBV6-4 and TRBJ2-1, with TRBD1 identical over 7 bases. Trimming removed 8 bases from V and 6 bases from J; junction bases left unmatched: 13. The CDR3 spans 15 residues. Germline CDR1 and CDR2: MRHNA and SNTAGT. Here the CDR3 DNA reads TGTGCCAGCTGGCAGGGGGAGACTAAGTCCAATGAGCAGTTCTTC. It codes for CASWQGETKSNEQFF.

The chain recombines TRBV6-4 with TRBJ1-4; weak D call: TRBD1 (5 bases). The germline CDR1 and CDR2 sequences are MRHNA and SNTAGT. V was trimmed by 5 bases and J by 6 bases, leaving 13 bases between them. The CDR3 has 14 amino acids. The CDR3 coding sequence is TGTGCCAGCAGTAGAGGACCGGGGGATGAAAAACTGTTTTTT. This encodes CASSRGPGDEKLFF.

The table lists this clone with a count of one. The rearrangement uses TRBV7-9 and TRBJ2-3; 9 bases map to TRBD1. CDR1 and CDR2 from the germline V gene are SEHNR and FQNEAQ (reference sequence). The V and J ends lost 4 bases and 4 bases, in that order; junction bases with no gene match: 9. The CDR3 runs to 16 residues. The CDR3 bases are TGTGCCAGCAGCTACCTTAAAGGGGACAGGGCAGATACGCAGTATTTT. It is translated as CASSYLKGDRADTQYF.

This clone was seen only once. This chain connects TRBV5-1 to TRBJ2-7; 10 bases are a match to TRBD1. The CDR3 has 16 amino acids. CDR1 SGHRS and CDR2 YFSETQ come from the germline V gene. V lost 1 base and J lost 6; bases outside the gene matches: 10. The CDR3 DNA follows: TGCGCCAGCAGCTTGCGCCGGATGGGACAGGGGACCGAGCAGTACTTC. Its protein product is CASSLRRMGQGTEQYF.

This clone was recorded a few times. The sample has other DNA sequences that encode this CDR3 too. The genes are TRBV28 and TRBJ1-2; 10 bases map to TRBD1. V lost 7 bases to trimming and J lost 5 bases; unmatched junction nucleotides: 4. Germline CDR1 MDHEN, CDR2 SYDVKM. This CDR3 has 13 residues. The CDR3 is CASTGGQGYGYTF. The CDR3 DNA sequence: TGTGCCAGCACTGGGGGACAGGGGTATGGCTACACCTTC.

V and J are TRBV11-3 and TRBJ2-2, with 7 nucleotides matching TRBD2. The length of the CDR3 is 13 residues. J gave up 13 bases and V 5 bases, and 10 bases lay outside the gene matches. Germline V lookup: CDR1 SGHNT, CDR2 YENEEA. CDR3 in amino acids: CASSADGAGMLFF. CDR3 coding DNA: TGTGCCAGCAGCGCGGACGGAGCGGGAATGCTGTTTTTT.

V gene TRBV27 combines with J gene TRBJ1-6; D is perhaps TRBD1 (6 bases). Germline V gene data show CDR1 as MNHEY and CDR2 as SMNVEV (reference sequence). Trimming removed 6 bases from V and 8 bases from J, with 14 bases in between. The CDR3 is 14 amino acids. CDR3 region: CASSPRGNYSPLHF. The CDR3 nucleotides read TGTGCCAGCAGCCCCAGGGGTAATTATTCACCCCTCCACTTT.

This rearrangement joins TRBV5-1 to TRBJ2-5, with 10 bases that match TRBD1. With V trimmed by 0 bases and J by 2 bases, 4 bases remained unmatched. This CDR3 region has 16 residues. In germline, CDR1 is SGHRS, CDR2 YFSETQ. CDR3 amino acids: CASSLGGQGRQETQYF. In DNA form, the CDR3 reads TGCGCCAGCAGCTTGGGGGGACAGGGGCGTCAAGAGACCCAGTACTTC. Combining the CDR3 with reference TRBV5-1 and TRBJ2-5 gives the whole variable domain KAGVTQTPRYLIKTRGQQVTLSCSPISGHRSVSWYQQTPGQGLQFLFEYFSETQRNKGNFPGRFSGRQFSNSRSEMNVSTLELGDSALYLCASSLGGQGRQETQYFGPGTRLLVL.

V usage is TRBV7-2 and J usage is TRBJ2-7; 9 bases map to TRBD2. Germline V gene data show CDR1 as SGHTA and CDR2 as FQGNSA. V was pared by 4 bases and J by 7 bases, with 8 bases of the junction left unmatched. CDR3 length: 14 residues. CDR3 in amino acids: CASSSSGTGREQYF. For the CDR3, the DNA is TGTGCCAGCAGCTCTAGCGGGACCGGGAGGGAGCAGTACTTC. Using reference TRBV7-2 and TRBJ2-7 for the parts outside the CDR3, the full variable domain is GAGVSQSPSNKVTEKGKDVELRCDPISGHTALYWYRQSLGQGLEFLIYFQGNSAPDKSGLPSDRFSAERTGGSVSTLTIQRTQQEDSAVYLCASSSSGTGREQYFGPGTRLTVT.

V and J are TRBV20-1 and TRBJ2-1; perhaps D is TRBD1 or TRBD2 (5 bases each). Germline V gene data show CDR1 as DFQATT and CDR2 as SNEGSKA (reference sequence). V lost 5 bases and J 5 bases, leaving 7 bases between the germline ends. The CDR3 spans 11 residues. CDR3: CSAPGHNEQFF. The CDR3 bases are TGCAGTGCTCCGGGACACAATGAGCAGTTCTTC.

The V and J genes are TRBV7-9 and TRBJ1-5; 8 nucleotides agree with TRBD1. This CDR3 comprises 13 residues. CDR1 SEHNR and CDR2 FQNEAQ come from the germline V gene (reference sequence). The V gene end was trimmed by 5 bases and the J gene end by 9 bases; junction bases not matched to a gene: 6. The CDR3 DNA reads as TGTGCCAGCAGCCAACAGGGGGGAGGGCCCCAGCATTTT. Residues: CASSQQGGGPQHF. The full variable domain, its missing parts supplied by reference TRBV7-9 and TRBJ1-5, is DTGVSQNPRHKITKRGQNVTFRCDPISEHNRLYWYRQTLGQGPEFLTYFQNEAQLEKSRLLSDRFSAERPKGSFSTLEIQRTEQGDSAMYLCASSQQGGGPQHFGDGTRLSIL.

The gene calls are TRBV5-1 and TRBJ1-6, with 7 bases identical to TRBD1. Germline V gives CDR1 SGHRS, CDR2 YFSETQ. J was trimmed by 5 bases and V by 4 bases; bases with no gene match: 3. The CDR3 runs to 14 residues. For the CDR3, the DNA is TGCGCCAGCAGCGGGACAGCGAATAATTCACCCCTCCACTTT. Residues: CASSGTANNSPLHF.

The chain joins TRBV7-2 to TRBJ2-3; D possibly corresponds to TRBD1 (6 bases). This CDR3 spans 15 amino acids. CDR1 is SGHTA and CDR2 is FQGNSA in the germline V gene. Trimming took 1 base from V and 3 from J, leaving 11 bases between them. Written as DNA, the CDR3 is TGTGCCAGCAGCTTAGGCAGGGGCGCGACAGATACGCAGTATTTT. It translates to CASSLGRGATDTQYF.

The chain uses TRBV2 and TRBJ2-7, with 15 bases that match TRBD2. The CDR3 length is 16 residues. V was clipped by 6 bases and J by 2 bases; unmatched bases: 5. Germline lookup yields CDR1 SNHLY and CDR2 FYNNEI. The CDR3 DNA sequence: TGTGCCAGCAGGCCGGGACTAGCGGGGGGTACCTACGAGCAGTACTTC. This translates into CASRPGLAGGTYEQYF. The whole variable domain, remainder taken from reference TRBV2 and TRBJ2-7, is EPEVTQTPSHQVTQMGQEVILRCVPISNHLYFYWYRQILGQKVEFLVSFYNNEISEKSEIFDDQFSVERPDGSNFTLKIRSTKLEDSAMYFCASRPGLAGGTYEQYFGPGTRLTVT.

Concerning this clone: This could be a read error, since a much larger clone is one nucleotide away. This chain links TRBV7-9 with TRBJ1-1, with 8 bases aligning to TRBD1. After removal of 1 base from V and 7 bases from J, the junction contained 2 bases not matched to a gene. There are 13 residues in the CDR3. Germline V gene sequence: CDR1 SEHNR, CDR2 FQNEAQ (reference sequence). The CDR3 here is CASSLGQGNEAFF. The CDR3 DNA reads as TGTGCCAGCAGCTTAGGACAGGGGAATGAAGCTTTCTTT.

In its sample, this clone was seen a few times. The V gene is TRBV11-2, the J gene TRBJ2-6; D is unclear. V lost 5 bases and J 0 bases, leaving 8 bases between the germline ends. The germline V gene encodes CDR1 SGHAT and CDR2 FQNNGV. The CDR3 spans 15 residues. DNA for the CDR3: TGTGCCAGCAGCCTTCTTCCCTCTGGGGCCAACGTCCTGACTTTC. Protein sequence: CASSLLPSGANVLTF.

The table lists this clone with a few counts. The CDR3 here is CASNRRTGGHDYGYTF. CDR3 nucleotide sequence: TGTGCCAGCAACAGACGGACAGGGGGCCATGACTATGGCTACACCTTC. The V and J genes are TRBV2 and TRBJ1-2; 11 bases are a match to TRBD1. Germline-derived CDR1 and CDR2 are SNHLY and FYNNEI. The CDR3 spans 16 residues. The V gene end was trimmed by 7 bases and the J gene end by 3 bases; junction bases not matched to a gene: 10. The whole variable domain, filled in from reference TRBV2 and TRBJ1-2, reads EPEVTQTPSHQVTQMGQEVILRCVPISNHLYFYWYRQILGQKVEFLVSFYNNEISEKSEIFDDQFSVERPDGSNFTLKIRSTKLEDSAMYFCASNRRTGGHDYGYTFGSGTRLTVV.

The rearrangement uses TRBV6-1 and TRBJ2-7; the D gene is possibly TRBD2 (5 bases). CDR1 is MNHNS, CDR2 SASEGT, per germline. V was cut by 11 bases and J by 4 bases, with 6 bases left in between. The CDR3 extends over 9 amino acids. DNA of the CDR3: TGTGCCGGCGGGTACGAGCAGTACTTC. Translated, it gives CAGGYEQYF.

This clone appeared a single time. This clone may be a read error of a much larger clone one base away. Within the sample, other DNA sequences also encode this same CDR3. The chain uses TRBV2 and TRBJ2-7; D may be TRBD1 (5 bases). Germline CDR1 SNHLY, CDR2 FYNNEI. The CDR3 contains 12 residues. Deletions cut 6 bases from V and 1 base from J, with 7 bases between. The CDR3 DNA reads as TGTGCCAGCAGAGGGGATTCCTACGAGCAGTACTTC. It is translated as CASRGDSYEQYF.

The CDR3 region has the DNA TGTGCCGCGAGAAACTCTGGGGCCAACGTCCTGACTTTC. Translating gives CAARNSGANVLTF. The chain carries TRBV28 and TRBJ2-6, with D unclear. Trimming removed 11 bases at V and 0 bases at J, with 8 bases between. The CDR3 is 13 amino acids. Germline loops: CDR1 MDHEN, CDR2 SYDVKM.

The rearrangement links TRBV19 to TRBJ1-1, with D unresolved. Germline V gives CDR1 LNHDA, CDR2 SQIVND (reference sequence). The CDR3 extends over 14 amino acids. Trimming removed 1 base from V and 5 bases from J, with 11 bases in between. The CDR3 is CASSIVSGKTEAFF. The CDR3 DNA reads TGTGCCAGTAGTATAGTGTCGGGGAAGACTGAAGCTTTCTTT.

The rearrangement links TRBV4-1 to TRBJ1-2, with D hard to call. This CDR3 has 17 residues. The V and J ends lost 1 base and 0 bases respectively, with 15 bases between them. CDR1 is MGHRA and CDR2 is YSYEKL in the germline V gene. This chain's CDR3 is CASSQGRSVYSNYGYTF. The DNA for the CDR3 is TGCGCCAGCAGCCAAGGGCGCTCGGTCTACTCTAACTATGGCTACACCTTC.

The chain links TRBV5-1 to TRBJ1-6; 7 bases agree with TRBD1. Unmatched junction bases numbered 9, after V lost 1 base and J lost 5 bases. CDR3 length: 17 amino acids. Germline V CDR1 and CDR2: SGHRS, YFSETQ. The CDR3 loop is CASSLTSPGQNNSPLHF. CDR3 nucleotide sequence: TGCGCCAGCAGCTTGACATCACCGGGACAGAATAATTCACCCCTCCACTTT.

The chain is built from TRBV30 and TRBJ1-1; D might be TRBD1 (5 bases). Per germline, CDR1 GTSNPN and CDR2 SVGIG (reference sequence). The V end lost 8 bases, the J end lost 5 bases, and 18 bases lay between the germline ends. There are 13 residues in the CDR3. This chain's CDR3 is CAGEVGPGTEAFF. DNA for the CDR3: TGTGCCGGGGAAGTGGGACCAGGAACTGAAGCTTTCTTT.

The V gene is TRBV15, the J gene TRBJ2-2; D not resolved. The CDR3 consists of 16 residues. V dropped 1 base and J dropped 1 base, with 10 bases sitting between them. Germline V gene data show CDR1 as LNHNV and CDR2 as YYDKDF (reference sequence). This CDR3 is CATSRVPPGNTGELFF. Here the CDR3 DNA reads TGTGCCACCAGCAGAGTTCCGCCGGGGAACACCGGGGAGCTGTTTTTT.

CDR3 nucleotide sequence: TGCGCCAGCAGTGGGAGGTGGACAGATACGCAGTATTTT. Its protein product is CASSGRWTDTQYF. The gene calls are TRBV10-2 and TRBJ2-3, with D perhaps matching TRBD2 (5 bases). The CDR3 sequence is 13 residues long. Looked up from germline, CDR1 is WSHSY and CDR2 is SAAADI. Trimming took 4 bases from V and 3 from J, leaving 8 bases between them.

About this clone itself: Other DNA sequences from this sample encode an identical CDR3 as well. This chain joins TRBV14 and TRBJ1-1, with D possibly TRBD1 on 6 matching bases. Between the trimmed V and J ends, which lost 5 bases and 2 bases, there was a span of 9 bases. The CDR3 spans 13 residues. Germline-derived CDR1 and CDR2 are SGHDN and FVKESK. CDR3 sequence reads: CASSGGLNTEAFF. The CDR3 DNA reads as TGTGCCAGCAGCGGGGGCCTAAACACTGAAGCTTTCTTT.